Listed below are T cell receptor beta chains from one sample, sequenced in a study of blood T cell repertoires in COVID-19. Using immunoSEQ multiplex PCR, the repertoire was profiled, and TCRdb retains in-frame clones only, with some absent. The sample contains 97,000 or so clones, around nine tenths of which appear only once. The sequencing sample was made of peripheral blood. The receptors here all came from a man aged 45-60 years with active or convalescent COVID-19. Both conserved end residues are part of each CDR3. A D gene is named only where the DNA matches it firmly. Some rows have no size entry. The others give once, few or many, or a class for an expanded clone.

abundance	d_gene	v_gene	j_gene	len	CDR3aa	CDR3nt
-	TRBD2	TRBV5-6	TRBJ2-2	14	CASSLDGGTGELFF	TGTGCCAGCAGCTTGGACGGGGGGACCGGGGAGCTGTTTTTT
-	-	TRBV19	TRBJ2-1	17	CASSSTPHSSSYNEQFF	TGTGCCAGTAGTTCTACTCCCCACTCGAGCTCCTACAATGAGCAGTTCTTC
-	-	TRBV5-1	TRBJ2-5	15	CASSLTRGFPETQYF	TGCGCCAGCAGCTTGACTAGAGGTTTCCCAGAGACCCAGTACTTC
-	-	TRBV3-1/TRBV3-2	TRBJ2-3	12	CASSRQRDTQYF	TGTGCCAGCAGCCGTCAGAGGGATACGCAGTATTTT
once	TRBD1	TRBV6-2/TRBV6-3	TRBJ2-1	15	CASSYSGTGYNEQFF	TGTGCCAGCAGTTATTCCGGGACAGGATACAATGAGCAGTTCTTC
-	TRBD2	TRBV7-8	TRBJ2-1	17	CASSLFFASGGHNEQFF	TGTGCCAGCAGCTTATTTTTCGCTAGCGGGGGACACAATGAGCAGTTCTTC
-	TRBD1	TRBV3-1/TRBV3-2	TRBJ1-4	15	CASSQNRGLGEKLFF	TGTGCCAGCAGCCAAAACAGGGGGCTTGGTGAAAAACTGTTTTTT
-	-	TRBV5-1	TRBJ2-2	15	CASTRGDFSTGELFF	TGCGCCAGCACCAGGGGAGATTTTAGCACCGGGGAGCTGTTTTTT
-	TRBD1	TRBV14	TRBJ1-2	16	CASSQGLGTGGHGYTF	TGTGCCAGCAGCCAAGGTCTAGGGACAGGGGGCCATGGCTACACCTTC
-	-	TRBV28	TRBJ1-1	12	CASSLGTSEAFF	TGTGCCAGCAGTTTAGGGACATCCGAAGCTTTCTTT
-	TRBD1	TRBV6-1	TRBJ2-5	12	CASRGQGGTQYF	TGTGCCAGCCGGGGACAGGGCGGGACCCAGTACTTC
-	-	TRBV5-1	TRBJ1-5	14	CASSLSGINQPQHF	TGCGCCAGCAGCTTATCAGGGATCAATCAGCCCCAGCATTTT
-	TRBD2	TRBV7-2	TRBJ2-7	15	CASSIAPSGVREQYF	TGTGCCAGCAGCATAGCCCCTAGCGGGGTCCGAGAGCAGTACTTC
-	-	TRBV6-5	TRBJ1-5	11	CASRLDQPQHF	TGTGCCAGCAGGCTAGATCAGCCCCAGCATTTT
-	-	TRBV11-2	TRBJ1-3	15	CASSLGHYSGNTIYF	TGTGCCAGCAGCTTGGGACACTACTCTGGAAACACCATATATTTT
-	TRBD1	TRBV11-3	TRBJ2-1	15	CASSLEGTGAYRQFF	TGTGCCAGCAGCTTAGAAGGGACAGGGGCCTATCGGCAGTTCTTC
-	-	TRBV19	TRBJ1-2	14	CASSIQVQGGGYTF	TGTGCCAGTAGTATACAGGTCCAGGGTGGTGGCTACACCTTC
once	-	TRBV27	TRBJ1-1	15	CASSLAWGGNTEAFF	TGTGCCAGCAGTTTAGCGTGGGGGGGGAACACTGAAGCTTTCTTT
-	TRBD1	TRBV14	TRBJ2-5	14	CASSPRQGVETQYF	TGTGCCAGCAGCCCGCGACAGGGGGTAGAGACCCAGTACTTC
-	TRBD1	TRBV24-1	TRBJ2-5	15	CATSDLKGAGETQYF	TGTGCCACCAGTGATTTAAAGGGGGCAGGGGAGACCCAGTACTTC
-	TRBD1	TRBV4-1	TRBJ2-7	16	CASSQEGQGYSYEQYF	TGCGCCAGCAGCCAAGAGGGACAGGGCTATTCCTACGAGCAGTACTTC
-	-	TRBV5-4	TRBJ2-5	13	CASSPREKETQYF	TGTGCCAGCAGCCCGAGGGAGAAGGAGACCCAGTACTTC
once	-	TRBV24-1	TRBJ2-7	15	CATSDSALSSYEQYF	TGTGCCACCAGTGATTCTGCACTGAGCTCCTACGAGCAGTACTTC
-	-	TRBV10-2	TRBJ1-5	12	CASSDGGQPQHF	TGCGCCAGCAGTGATGGGGGCCAGCCCCAGCATTTT
-	TRBD1	TRBV19	TRBJ1-2	14	CASSIQGEDYGYTF	TGTGCCAGTAGTATACAGGGGGAAGACTATGGCTACACCTTC
few	-	TRBV12-3/TRBV12-4	TRBJ1-2	13	CASSLTGSYGYTF	TGTGCCAGCAGTTTGACCGGGTCCTATGGCTACACCTTC
-	TRBD1	TRBV30	TRBJ2-1	14	CAWSSPQGVNEQFF	TGTGCCTGGAGTTCCCCCCAGGGGGTGAATGAGCAGTTCTTC
-	-	TRBV14	TRBJ1-2	14	CASSRNSINYGYTF	TGTGCCAGCAGCCGAAACAGCATTAACTATGGCTACACCTTC
-	-	TRBV4-3	TRBJ2-1	16	CASSQEEGAPYNEQFF	TGCGCCAGCAGCCAAGAGGAGGGGGCCCCCTACAATGAGCAGTTCTTC
-	-	TRBV7-8	TRBJ1-4	15	CASSLGVMANEKLFF	TGTGCCAGCAGCTTAGGCGTGATGGCTAATGAAAAACTGTTTTTT
-	TRBD1	TRBV3-1/TRBV3-2	TRBJ1-4	16	CASSQDRGQLMKKLFF	TGTGCCAGCAGCCAAGACAGGGGGCAACTAATGAAAAAACTGTTTTTT
-	TRBD1	TRBV6-1	TRBJ1-5	15	CASSEAGGHNQPQHF	TGTGCCAGCAGTGAAGCAGGGGGCCACAATCAGCCCCAGCATTTT
-	TRBD2	TRBV6-2/TRBV6-3	TRBJ2-1	14	CASSASGGADEQFF	TGTGCCAGCAGTGCTAGCGGGGGGGCGGATGAGCAGTTCTTC
once	TRBD2	TRBV18	TRBJ2-1	16	CASSPRGGAPYNEQFF	TGTGCCAGCTCACCCCGCGGGGGGGCCCCCTACAATGAGCAGTTCTTC
-	-	TRBV6-5	TRBJ1-1	13	CASRGGGGTEAFF	TGTGCCAGCAGAGGAGGGGGGGGCACTGAAGCTTTCTTT
-	-	TRBV10-1	TRBJ1-1	14	CASSESLGRAEAFF	TGCGCCAGCAGTGAGTCCCTTGGTAGAGCTGAAGCTTTCTTT
-	TRBD1	TRBV18	TRBJ2-1	15	CASSPGTGEFNEQFF	TGTGCCAGCTCACCAGGGACAGGTGAGTTCAATGAGCAGTTCTTC
once	TRBD2	TRBV7-8	TRBJ2-1	16	CASSFGTRTVYNEQFF	TGTGCCAGCAGCTTTGGGACTAGAACTGTATACAATGAGCAGTTCTTC
-	-	TRBV19	TRBJ1-1	14	CASSITGGNTEAFF	TGTGCCAGTAGTATAACGGGGGGGAACACTGAAGCTTTCTTT
-	-	TRBV6-5	TRBJ2-5	11	CASSKLDTQYF	TGTGCCAGCAGTAAACTAGACACCCAGTACTTC
-	TRBD1	TRBV5-1	TRBJ1-1	16	CASSSLAGGMNTEAFF	TGCGCCAGCAGCTCCCTGGCAGGGGGCATGAACACTGAAGCTTTCTTT
-	TRBD1	TRBV6-5	TRBJ1-5	16	CASSSRQGAFSQPQHF	TGTGCCAGCAGTTCCCGGCAGGGGGCGTTCAGCCAGCCCCAGCATTTT
-	-	TRBV6-2/TRBV6-3	TRBJ2-7	13	CASSYWEAYEQYF	TGTGCCAGCAGTTACTGGGAGGCCTACGAGCAGTACTTC
few	-	TRBV12-3/TRBV12-4	TRBJ1-2	12	CASSAVNYGYTF	TGTGCCAGCAGTGCGGTCAACTATGGCTACACCTTC